This T cell receptor beta chain was recovered during a study of T-cell reconstitution after alpha-beta-depleted transplantation in children (dated by TCRdb to 2016 to 2017). Context from the whole study: Using TCR repertoire profiling, the study quantitatively followed how T-cell immune reconstitution unfolded in children after TCRalphabeta/CD19-depleted allogeneic hematopoietic cell transplantation.

V and J are trimmed by 4 bases and 1 base, and the gene matches miss 3 bases of the junction. Taken from the germline V gene, the CDR1 and CDR2 loops are SGHRS and YFSETQ. Counted from cysteine to phenylalanine, this CDR3 has 15 amino acids. Only the CDR3 DNA stays, 45 bases, in frame from base 1. Libraries were built with PCR. Sequencing relied on an Illumina HiSeq 2500. TCR library preparation used molecular barcoding, with unique molecular identifiers applied to normalize quantification of the TCRbeta repertoire. TCRdb trimmed public reads at Q25 via fastp, called clones via MiXCR and kept in-frame beta chains. Rows with a matching CDR3 protein are joined into one entry that keeps the most common DNA and genes. For this sample there are roughly 300,000 distinct CDR3 sequences; 10% appear just once. Clones ranked in the top ten supply more than 2% of the sample. On this clonotype: Its antigen is still unknown. Per-nucleotide qualities are absent, and no much larger clonotype sits a single base away.

The sequence came from a human donor who donated a stem cell graft to a child with acute lymphoblastic leukemia. The specimen was PBMCs from the stem cell graft donor, collected from the stem cell graft. Recombination connected TRBV5-1 to TRBJ1-1; TRBD1 agrees with 11 junctional bases. The CDR3 is CASSRGTGGNTEAFF. The DNA sequence is TGCGCCAGCAGCCGGGGGACAGGGGGGAACACTGAAGCTTTCTTT.